The T cell receptor (beta chain) described here comes from a study of regulatory T cells in long-lasting Graves disease. Overall study context: Graves' patients who were just diagnosed had used antithyroid drugs for under 3 months.

Libraries of TCR beta came from iRepertoire HTBI primers plus Arm-PCR of CDR3 regions. A single record per CDR3 protein comes from TCRdb applying MiXCR to the multiplex PCR reads. The data contain roughly 380,000 distinct CDR3 sequences, over 15% of them singletons. As for time point: newly diagnosed GD, antithyroid drugs for less than 3 months. Following extraction of RNA from PBMCs, that RNA was used to make the TCR library. This clonotype occurred a few times. CDR3 size: 16 residues. V shed 0 bases and J shed 2 bases, with 12 bases lying between them. CDR1 and CDR2 from the germline V gene are SGHTA and FQGTGA. This same sample was also taken into another study, of T cells in Graves' hyperthyroidism and ophthalmopathy. From that second work: Thyroid ultrasound, orbital computed tomography, clinical symptoms, and serum thyroxine and TRAb underpinned diagnoses. HTBI primers were used for first-round RT-PCR of the TCR CDR3.

This receptor was identified in a man aged 40-49 years with Graves disease. This chain links TRBV7-3 with TRBJ2-3, with D possibly called TRBD1 or TRBD2 (5 bases each). The sequenced sample was peripheral blood mononuclear cells (PBMCs), obtained at new diagnosis, from a patient treated with antithyroid drugs. This CDR3 reads CASSLTVGATTDTQYF. Written as DNA, the CDR3 is TGTGCCAGCAGCTTAACAGTCGGGGCGACCACAGATACGCAGTATTTT.